Below, one T cell receptor (beta chain) is given with its context. This entry is derived from a study of blood T cell repertoires in COVID-19. Across the whole study: Spain, Italy and the United States supplied samples that represented acute and convalescent COVID-19. PBMCs, B-cell-depleted T cells, or T cells were the source of the cDNA or gDNA that made up the material.

As originally analysed: Quantification of nucleated cells was approximated via reference gene primer amplification. Profiled with immunoSEQ multiplex PCR; TCRdb holds only in-frame clones, not every one. V, J and clone size were drawn from that table, and D and trimming were deduced from the DNA. Of about 160,000 clones detected, about 85% appear once; the ten largest clones hold 2.5% to 4%. The sequence derives from a human donor with acute or convalescent COVID-19. The donor label of this sample is uncertain. What was sequenced was peripheral blood.

CDR3 DNA sequence: TGTGCCAGCAGCTTGACAGGCAGCTCCTACGAGCAGTACTTC. As protein: CASSLTGSSYEQYF. This chain connects TRBV27 to TRBJ2-7, with D possibly matching TRBD1 (6 bases). CDR3 size: 14 residues. Trimming shortened V by 6 bases and J by 0 bases, and 12 bases separated the two germline ends. In germline, CDR1 is MNHEY, CDR2 SMNVEV (reference sequence).